Presented here are 29 T cell receptor beta chains from one specimen sequenced in a study of shared clonotypes between healthy human individuals. The naive CD8 population came from CD45RO-negative cells selected for CCR7, without terminally differentiated effector memory CD45RA+ cells. The repertoire was sequenced with immunoSEQ multiplex PCR; TCRdb's copy has only in-frame clones and lacks some. The sample contains about 2,200,000 clones, about 92% of which appear only once. The sequenced material came from naive CD8+ T cells from PBMCs. The receptors shown here come from a man between 18 and 29 years old in good health. Some clones in this sample may be carry-over from other donors' samples.

The rearrangement links TRBV19 to TRBJ2-1; D gene ambiguous. The CDR3 spans 13 residues. Looked up from germline, CDR1 is LNHDA and CDR2 is SQIVND (reference sequence). Trimming cost V 5 bases and J 5 bases, with 10 bases left between them. CDR3 DNA: TGTGCCAGTAGTTCTGCAGTCCACAATGAGCAGTTCTTC. It is translated as CASSSAVHNEQFF.

The rearrangement uses TRBV27 and TRBJ2-1; a weak D match, TRBD1 (6 bases). Trimming took 6 bases from V and 12 from J, leaving 24 bases between them. CDR1 is MNHEY and CDR2 is SMNVEV in the germline V gene (reference sequence). The CDR3 is 15 amino acids. Written as DNA, the CDR3 is TGTGCCAGCAGCCTCGATCCCGGGACACCAATTGGGCAGTTCTTC. It yields the protein CASSLDPGTPIGQFF.

Only a few counts were recorded for this clone. Because the CDR3's place on the DNA is in doubt, the DNA is left out and the CDR3 is given as listed by TCRdb. The rearrangement joins TRBV7-9 to TRBJ1-5. Germline loops: CDR1 SEHNR, CDR2 FQNEAQ (reference sequence). The CDR3 is 15 residues long, ends included. The CDR3 sequence is CASSFGPGFNQPQHF.

The chain has TRBV27 and TRBJ2-1; D gene ambiguous. Trimming left V 6 bases short and J 4 bases short, with 13 bases between. The CDR3 extends over 14 amino acids. The germline V gene has CDR1 MNHEY and CDR2 SMNVEV (reference sequence). CDR3 region: CASSLLPRYNEQFF. The CDR3 nucleotides are TGTGCCAGCAGCCTACTACCTCGATACAATGAGCAGTTCTTC.

This clone showed up just once. The chain uses TRBV6-6 and TRBJ1-1; 10 bases fit TRBD1. Trimming at V came to 6 bases and at J to 8 bases, leaving 3 bases not matched to a gene. This CDR3 contains 12 residues. Germline V gives CDR1 MNHNY, CDR2 SVGAGI (reference sequence). The CDR3 region is CASSPGQGEAFF. In DNA, the CDR3 is TGTGCCAGCAGCCCGGGACAGGGGGAAGCTTTCTTT.

This sequence joins TRBV7-8 and TRBJ2-3; 7 bases are shared with TRBD1. This CDR3 spans 18 amino acids. J gave up 7 bases and V 1 base, and 17 bases lay outside the gene matches. Germline loops: CDR1 SGHVS, CDR2 FQNEAQ. The CDR3 region has the DNA TGTGCCAGCAGCTTAGGACTTCAGGGGGACCCTAGGTTGCATACGCAGTATTTT. It codes for CASSLGLQGDPRLHTQYF.

V and J are TRBV7-2 and TRBJ2-5, with 7 nucleotides matching TRBD1. Trimming cost V 5 bases and J 5 bases; bases outside gene matches: 5. The germline V gene encodes CDR1 SGHTA and CDR2 FQGNSA. CDR3 length: 13 residues. The CDR3: CASSLTGKETQYF. The CDR3 region has the DNA TGTGCCAGCAGCCTGACAGGGAAGGAGACCCAGTACTTC.

The chain has TRBV7-9 and TRBJ2-1; perhaps TRBD1 as D (6 bases). The V gene's germline CDR1 is SEHNR and CDR2 FQNEAQ (reference sequence). CDR3 size: 15 residues. The germline V and J ends were trimmed by 5 bases and 9 bases, with 20 bases remaining between them. The CDR3 nucleotides read TGTGCCAGCAGCCCTCTCATCGCAGGGGACCCTGAGCAGTTCTTC. Protein sequence: CASSPLIAGDPEQFF.

The V call is TRBV27, the J call TRBJ2-1; TRBD1 matches at 10 bases. V was clipped by 3 bases and J by 9 bases; unmatched bases: 11. Germline assignment: CDR1 MNHEY and CDR2 SMNVEV (reference sequence). The CDR3 has 16 amino acids. CDR3 coding DNA: TGTGCCAGCAGTTTCCCCGGGACAGGGGAGTTGGCTGAGCAGTTCTTC. It yields the protein CASSFPGTGELAEQFF.

The chain employs TRBV19 and TRBJ1-1; 8 bases line up with TRBD1. The CDR3 length is 16 residues. The J segment lost 4 bases and the V segment lost 5 bases, leaving 12 bases of the junction unmatched. CDR1 LNHDA and CDR2 SQIVND come from the germline V gene (reference sequence). DNA for the CDR3: TGTGCCAGTAGTCTAGGACAGGGCATTTTCTTCACTGAAGCTTTCTTT. It translates to CASSLGQGIFFTEAFF. The full variable domain, rest sourced from reference TRBV19 and TRBJ1-1, is DGGITQSPKYLFRKEGQNVTLSCEQNLNHDAMYWYRQDPGQGLRLIYYSQIVNDFQKGDIAEGYSVSREKKESFPLTVTSAQKNPTAFYLCASSLGQGIFFTEAFFGQGTRLTVV.

The chain joins TRBV27 to TRBJ1-1; no reliable D call. The V and J ends lost 2 bases and 4 bases respectively, with 11 bases between them. This CDR3 comprises 14 residues. The germline gives CDR1 MNHEY, CDR2 SMNVEV (reference sequence). The DNA of the CDR3 is TGTGCCAGCAGTTTAGGGGTTTTCTTCACTGAAGCTTTCTTT. Amino acids: CASSLGVFFTEAFF.

This sequence joins TRBV7-2 and TRBJ1-5, with D hard to call. This CDR3 is 13 amino acids long. Germline V lookup: CDR1 SGHTA, CDR2 FQGNSA. V was pared by 4 bases and J by 4 bases, with 8 bases between. The CDR3 nucleotides read TGTGCCAGCAGCTCAGGTCCGAATCAGCCCCAGCATTTT. It specifies CASSSGPNQPQHF.

The chain carries TRBV9 and TRBJ2-7; TRBD1 agrees at 9 bases. The CDR3 runs to 17 residues. V trimming: 0 bases; J trimming: 5 bases; junction bases outside the gene matches: 12. Germline CDR1 SGDLS, CDR2 YYNGEE. CDR3 residues: CASSVGFYPGQGDEQYF. The CDR3 DNA sequence: TGTGCCAGCAGCGTAGGCTTTTATCCGGGACAGGGAGACGAGCAGTACTTC.

The chain is built from TRBV25-1 and TRBJ2-5; 12 positions match TRBD1. Germline V CDR1 and CDR2: MGHDK, SYGVNS. The CDR3 loop spans 14 amino acids. With V trimmed by 4 bases and J by 4 bases, 1 base remained unmatched. Here the CDR3 DNA reads TGTGCCAGCAGTGGGGACAGGGGGCCAGAGACCCAGTACTTC. Its translation is CASSGDRGPETQYF. Based on the CDR3 plus reference TRBV25-1 and TRBJ2-5, the full variable domain is EADIYQTPRYLVIGTGKKITLECSQTMGHDKMYWYQQDPGMELHLIHYSYGVNSTEKGDLSSESTVSRIRTEHFPLTLESARPSHTSQYLCASSGDRGPETQYFGPGTRLLVL.

V and J are TRBV4-1 and TRBJ1-1, with 8 bases aligning to TRBD1. Trimming cost V 4 bases and J 6 bases; bases outside gene matches: 7. The CDR3 is 14 amino acids. CDR1 is MGHRA and CDR2 is YSYEKL in the germline V gene. This CDR3 reads CASSRGQAVAEAFF. The CDR3 DNA reads as TGCGCCAGCAGCCGGGGACAGGCTGTAGCTGAAGCTTTCTTT.

The V gene is TRBV10-3, the J gene TRBJ1-1; D is unclear. Deletions cut 3 bases from V and 4 bases from J, with 15 bases between. The CDR3 spans 15 residues. Per the germline V gene, CDR1 is ENHRY and CDR2 is SYGVKD. The CDR3 nucleotides read TGTGCCATCAGTGATGAGCCCAAGGGAGTCACTGAAGCTTTCTTT. Translating it yields CAISDEPKGVTEAFF.

This clone was found once. The chain recombines TRBV4-2 with TRBJ2-7, with 8 positions matching TRBD1. This CDR3 is built from 16 residues. The ends lost 0 bases at V and 4 bases at J; junction bases unmatched: 8. The germline gives CDR1 LGHNA, CDR2 YNFKEQ. CDR3 region: CASSQEDKQGVYEQYF. The CDR3 DNA is TGTGCCAGCAGCCAAGAAGACAAACAGGGGGTATACGAGCAGTACTTC.

This chain links TRBV10-3 with TRBJ2-7; 9 bases agree with TRBD2. The CDR3 consists of 17 residues. J gave up 0 bases and V 0 bases, and 6 bases lay outside the gene matches. From germline, CDR1 is ENHRY and CDR2 SYGVKD. The CDR3 is CAISESPSGVLSYEQYF. In DNA, the CDR3 is TGTGCCATCAGTGAGTCGCCTAGCGGGGTACTCTCCTACGAGCAGTACTTC.

V usage is TRBV7-9 and J usage is TRBJ2-7; the D call may be TRBD1 or TRBD2 (5 bases each). The CDR3 extends over 14 amino acids. Germline lookup yields CDR1 SEHNR and CDR2 FQNEAQ (reference sequence). The V end lost 5 bases, the J end lost 2 bases, and 13 bases lay between the germline ends. The CDR3 sequence: CASSIDSGPYEQYF. The CDR3, as DNA: TGTGCCAGCAGCATAGACAGCGGACCCTACGAGCAGTACTTC.

The chain employs TRBV13 and TRBJ2-7; no reliable D call. Trimming removed 2 bases at V and 5 bases at J, with 10 bases between. The CDR3 is 13 residues long. In germline, CDR1 is PRHDT, CDR2 FYEKMQ (reference sequence). For the CDR3, the DNA is TGTGCCAGCAGCTTAATCAACAGCCACGAGCAGTACTTC. This translates into CASSLINSHEQYF. Full variable domain (missing parts from reference TRBV13 and TRBJ2-7): AAGVIQSPRHLIKEKRETATLKCYPIPRHDTVYWYQQGPGQDPQFLISFYEKMQSDKGSIPDRFSAQQFSDYHSELNMSSLELGDSALYFCASSLINSHEQYFGPGTRLTVT.

The chain is built from TRBV30 and TRBJ1-1, with D tentatively TRBD1 (5 bases). This CDR3 spans 15 amino acids. The germline V and J ends were trimmed by 3 bases and 0 bases, with 14 bases remaining between them. Germline assignment: CDR1 GTSNPN and CDR2 SVGIG (reference sequence). The CDR3 protein is CAWRGRGFMNTEAFF. The CDR3 nucleotides read TGTGCCTGGAGGGGGCGGGGTTTCATGAACACTGAAGCTTTCTTT. Full variable domain (missing parts from reference TRBV30 and TRBJ1-1): SQTIHQWPATLVQPVGSPLSLECTVEGTSNPNLYWYRQAAGRGLQLLFYSVGIGQISSEVPQNLSASRPQDRQFILSSKKLLLSDSGFYLCAWRGRGFMNTEAFFGQGTRLTVV.

The rearrangement links TRBV5-1 to TRBJ2-7; the D gene could be TRBD1 or TRBD2 (5 bases each). The germline V gene encodes CDR1 SGHRS and CDR2 YFSETQ. The CDR3 covers 14 residues. Trimming left V 2 bases short and J 6 bases short, with 15 bases between. The CDR3 loop is CASSLGQGVTEQYF. The CDR3, as DNA: TGCGCCAGCAGCTTAGGGCAGGGAGTTACCGAGCAGTACTTC. Looking up the rest from reference TRBV5-1 and TRBJ2-7 gives the full variable domain: KAGVTQTPRYLIKTRGQQVTLSCSPISGHRSVSWYQQTPGQGLQFLFEYFSETQRNKGNFPGRFSGRQFSNSRSEMNVSTLELGDSALYLCASSLGQGVTEQYFGPGTRLTVT.

The chain uses TRBV15 and TRBJ1-5, with D possibly matching TRBD1 (5 bases). The CDR3 covers 13 residues. Trimming pared 5 bases from V and 4 bases from J, leaving 9 bases between. CDR1 and CDR2 (germline): LNHNV, YYDKDF (reference sequence). The CDR3 protein is CATSSRENQPQHF. The CDR3 DNA reads TGTGCCACCAGCTCCAGGGAGAATCAGCCCCAGCATTTT.

The V and J genes are TRBV25-1 and TRBJ2-2; 7 bases fit TRBD1. The V gene's germline CDR1 is MGHDK and CDR2 SYGVNS. The CDR3 extends over 14 amino acids. The V and J ends lost 3 bases and 3 bases, in that order; junction bases with no gene match: 1. The CDR3 is CASSDRGYTGELFF. The CDR3, as DNA: TGTGCCAGCAGTGACAGGGGGTACACCGGGGAGCTGTTTTTT.

The J gene is TRBJ1-5, the V gene TRBV4-1; D gene unclear. Germline loops: CDR1 MGHRA, CDR2 YSYEKL. Trimming took off 5 bases at V and 9 bases at J, with 23 bases between the two ends. This CDR3 comprises 16 residues. The CDR3 sequence is CASSWTPDRTRGPQHF. The CDR3 DNA follows: TGCGCCAGCAGCTGGACCCCGGACCGGACCAGAGGGCCCCAGCATTTT.

The CDR3 here is CASSSYGEEENIQYF. For the CDR3, the DNA is TGTGCCAGCAGTTCATACGGGGAGGAGGAAAACATTCAGTACTTC. The V gene is TRBV28, the J gene TRBJ2-4; tentatively, D is TRBD2 (6 bases). CDR3 length: 15 residues. Trimming stripped 4 bases from V and 5 bases from J, with 15 bases between. Germline lookup yields CDR1 MDHEN and CDR2 SYDVKM.

The chain is built from TRBV7-9 and TRBJ2-2; D possibly corresponds to TRBD2 (5 bases). CDR3 length: 16 residues. CDR1 and CDR2 from the germline V gene are SEHNR and FQNEAQ (reference sequence). V gave up 4 bases and J gave up 1 base, with 13 bases separating them. CDR3 nucleotide sequence: TGTGCCAGCAGCTCGAGGGTGGCAGTGAACACCGGGGAGCTGTTTTTT. This codes for CASSSRVAVNTGELFF.

The rearrangement joins TRBV5-6 to TRBJ2-7; TRBD1 aligns across 7 bases. The CDR3 runs to 14 residues. Germline V lookup: CDR1 SGHDT, CDR2 YYEEEE. V shed 0 bases, J shed 6 bases, and the junction held 6 bases outside the gene matches. The DNA of the CDR3 is TGTGCCAGCAGCTTGGGTACAGGGGCGGGCGAGCAGTACTTC. Translation: CASSLGTGAGEQYF. The full variable domain, completed using reference TRBV5-6 and TRBJ2-7, is DAGVTQSPTHLIKTRGQQVTLRCSPKSGHDTVSWYQQALGQGPQFIFQYYEEEERQRGNFPDRFSGHQFPNYSSELNVNALLLGDSALYLCASSLGTGAGEQYFGPGTRLTVT.

The J gene is TRBJ2-5, the V gene TRBV13, with D possibly TRBD1 on 5 matching bases. The length of the CDR3 is 15 residues. The V end was cut by 0 bases, the J end by 5 bases, with 13 bases between. Germline values: CDR1 PRHDT, CDR2 FYEKMQ (reference sequence). CDR3 protein: CASSLGPGMIETQYF. The DNA for the CDR3 is TGTGCCAGCAGCTTAGGCCCAGGGATGATCGAGACCCAGTACTTC.